This T cell receptor beta chain originates from a study of T cell clones after liver transplantation. Study background: TCRbeta sequencing after a pre-transplant mixed lymphocyte reaction identified graft-donor-reactive clones, later tracked in post-transplant blood. As an antigen-independent comparator, third-party-reactive TCRbeta sequences came from pre-transplant mixed lymphocyte reactions.

Measured with immunoSEQ multiplex PCR; TCRdb has only the in-frame clones, and not every one. The sample comprises about 85,000 clones, 70% to 85% of which are singletons, and about 0.52% rests with the top ten. CDR1 is LNHDA, CDR2 SQIVND, per germline (reference sequence). The V and J ends lost 1 base and 4 bases respectively, with 13 bases between them. The CDR3 is made up of 15 amino acids. The genes are TRBV19 and TRBJ1-2; D remains unclear. This TCR was sampled from a human patient who received a liver transplant. Among the T cells, some may be from the graft donor. Material: CD4+ T cells from blood, obtained approximately 3.5 years after liver transplant. CDR3 protein: CASSIVAGGGYGYTF. CDR3 coding DNA: TGTGCCAGTAGTATAGTGGCCGGAGGAGGCTATGGCTACACCTTC. Based on the CDR3 plus reference TRBV19 and TRBJ1-2, the full variable domain is DGGITQSPKYLFRKEGQNVTLSCEQNLNHDAMYWYRQDPGQGLRLIYYSQIVNDFQKGDIAEGYSVSREKKESFPLTVTSAQKNPTAFYLCASSIVAGGGYGYTFGSGTRLTVV.